The 31 T cell receptor beta chains presented below share a single source sample, sequenced in a study of shared clonotypes between healthy human individuals. TCRdb's table, derived via immunoSEQ multiplex PCR, lists solely in-frame clones and lacks some. The profile shows 1.4 million to 1.5 million clones, approximately 96% of them singletons. Sequences were obtained from naive CD4+ T cells sorted from blood. Subset defined: CD45RA+ positively selected. These receptors came from a man in his thirties or forties in good health.

J is TRBJ2-7 and V is TRBV5-3; 8 bases agree with TRBD2. TRBV5-3 is given ORF status, its function remaining uncertain. Trimming took 5 bases from V and 0 from J; bases not matched to a gene: 7. CDR3 length: 15 amino acids. In nucleotides, the CDR3 is TGTGCCAGAAGTAACATAGCGGGATGCTCCTACGAGCAGTACTTC. It encodes CARSNIAGCSYEQYF.

V gene TRBV7-6 combines with J gene TRBJ2-3; 10 nucleotides agree with TRBD2. Germline V gene data show CDR1 as SGHVS and CDR2 as FNYEAQ. After removal of 5 bases from V and 2 bases from J, the junction contained 7 bases not matched to a gene. This CDR3 comprises 16 residues. The CDR3 nucleotides read TGTGCCAGCAGCACCCGACTAGCGGGTAACACAGATACGCAGTATTTT. Its protein product is CASSTRLAGNTDTQYF.

DNA of the CDR3: TGTGCCAGCAGTGCTTTGGGACTAGCGGGGGCCAATGAGCAGTTCTTC. Translation gives CASSALGLAGANEQFF. The chain links TRBV6-1 to TRBJ2-1; 14 bases map to TRBD2. Germline assignment: CDR1 MNHNS and CDR2 SASEGT. V was clipped by 4 bases and J by 6 bases; unmatched bases: 5. The CDR3 has 16 amino acids.

V usage is TRBV10-2 and J usage is TRBJ2-2; 8 bases line up with TRBD2. CDR1 and CDR2 from the germline V gene are WSHSY and SAAADI. Trimming took 4 bases from V and 1 from J; bases not matched to a gene: 2. The CDR3 is 15 amino acids. The CDR3 protein is CASSVTSGNTGELFF. In DNA, the CDR3 is TGCGCCAGCAGTGTTACTAGCGGGAACACCGGGGAGCTGTTTTTT.

The chain employs TRBV7-2 and TRBJ2-1, with TRBD2 identical over 10 bases. This CDR3 region has 14 residues. Germline-derived CDR1 and CDR2 are SGHTA and FQGNSA. Losses at the gene ends were 4 bases for V and 8 bases for J; bases not matched to a gene: 5. The CDR3 coding sequence is TGTGCCAGCAGCTCTAGCGGGAGTGAGTATGAGCAGTTCTTC. This sequence encodes CASSSSGSEYEQFF.

On this clone: This sample includes further DNA sequences coding for the same CDR3. The rearrangement links TRBV5-8 to TRBJ1-5, with a possible D match to TRBD1 (6 bases). Germline-derived CDR1 and CDR2 are SGHTS and YDEGEE. The CDR3 spans 15 residues. V lost 1 base to trimming and J lost 7 bases, with 15 bases between them. The CDR3, as DNA: TGTGCCAGCAGCTTGCAGGGGTTAGGAGGACAGCCCCAGCATTTT. This codes for CASSLQGLGGQPQHF.

With regard to this clone: This sample includes further DNA sequences coding for the same CDR3. Written as DNA, the CDR3 is TGTGCCAGCTCACCCTGGACAGGAGGCGACTATGGCTACACCTTC. This sequence encodes CASSPWTGGDYGYTF. The chain carries TRBV18 and TRBJ1-2, with 7 bases lining up with TRBD1. The CDR3 sequence is 15 residues long. Germline loops: CDR1 KGHSH, CDR2 LQKENI. The V and J ends lost 3 bases and 3 bases, in that order; junction bases with no gene match: 7.

This chain connects TRBV5-1 to TRBJ2-1; 14 bases are shared with TRBD2. V lost 3 bases, J lost 9 bases, and 5 bases stayed unmatched. This CDR3 contains 15 residues. Germline CDR1 reads SGHRS; CDR2 reads YFSETQ. Here the CDR3 DNA reads TGCGCCAGCAGCTCGGGACTAGCGGGAGAAAGTGAGCAGTTCTTC. The encoded protein is CASSSGLAGESEQFF.

Regarding this clone: Other DNA sequences of this sample code for an identical CDR3. The genes are TRBV6-5 and TRBJ1-4; D gene ambiguous. Trimming took 0 bases from V and 5 from J, leaving 7 bases between them. The CDR3 totals 14 residues. CDR1 MNHEY and CDR2 SVGAGI come from the germline V gene. CDR3 in amino acids: CASSYSRGNEKLFF. In DNA form, the CDR3 reads TGTGCCAGCAGTTACTCGAGAGGAAATGAAAAACTGTTTTTT.

The rearrangement joins TRBV27 to TRBJ1-4; TRBD1 might be the D (5 bases). The ends were cut back, 8 bases at V and 5 bases at J, with 15 bases in the middle. This CDR3 spans 14 amino acids. Germline V gene data show CDR1 as MNHEY and CDR2 as SMNVEV (reference sequence). The DNA for the CDR3 is TGTGCCAGCTCAAAGGCACAGGTCAATGAAAAACTGTTTTTT. As protein: CASSKAQVNEKLFF.

This clone was seen only once. This chain uses TRBV5-4 with TRBJ2-1; the D gene could be TRBD1 or TRBD2 (5 bases each). Germline CDR1 is SGHNT and CDR2 is YYREEE (reference sequence). The CDR3 loop spans 19 amino acids. Trimming left V 4 bases short and J 2 bases short, with 25 bases between. The CDR3 here is CASSQNPGRTLDAYNEQFF. CDR3 nucleotides: TGTGCCAGCAGCCAGAATCCGGGACGTACCCTTGACGCCTACAATGAGCAGTTCTTC.

For this clone: This sample includes further DNA sequences coding for the same CDR3. The chain joins TRBV6-1 to TRBJ2-7; D is uncertain. Trimming cost V 6 bases and J 3 bases, with 6 bases left between them. Germline V lookup: CDR1 MNHNS, CDR2 SASEGT. The CDR3 is 11 amino acids. CDR3 DNA: TGTGCCAGCAGCGCGATCTACGAGCAGTACTTC. Translating gives CASSAIYEQYF.

This chain connects TRBV5-1 to TRBJ1-5; tentatively, D is TRBD1 (6 bases). The V gene's germline CDR1 is SGHRS and CDR2 YFSETQ. The CDR3 runs 14 residues. Trimming removed 4 bases at V and 1 base at J, with 9 bases between. CDR3 in DNA: TGCGCCAGCAGCATTGGGACAAGCAATCAGCCCCAGCATTTT. It translates to CASSIGTSNQPQHF.

The CDR3: CASSMGQGASYEQYF. As DNA, the CDR3 is TGCGCCAGCAGCATGGGACAGGGGGCTTCCTACGAGCAGTACTTC. V and J are TRBV5-1 and TRBJ2-7, with 12 bases identical to TRBD1. There are 15 residues in the CDR3. Germline trimming cut 4 bases from V and 1 base from J; bases unmatched to any gene: 3. Germline CDR1 is SGHRS and CDR2 is YFSETQ.

The gene calls are TRBV27 and TRBJ2-7, with no clear D. Trimming pared 6 bases from V and 3 bases from J, leaving 3 bases between. CDR3 length: 10 residues. Germline values: CDR1 MNHEY, CDR2 SMNVEV (reference sequence). The CDR3 nucleotides read TGTGCCAGCAGAGTCTACGAGCAGTACTTC. It yields the protein CASRVYEQYF.

V is TRBV5-1 and J is TRBJ1-4; a possible D gene is TRBD1 (5 bases). The germline CDR1 and CDR2 sequences are SGHRS and YFSETQ. The CDR3 covers 15 residues. V lost 2 bases and J lost 2, with 10 bases in between. As DNA, the CDR3 is TGCGCCAGCAGCTTTGACTGGGGCACTAATGAAAAACTGTTTTTT. Translating gives CASSFDWGTNEKLFF.

This rearrangement joins TRBV27 to TRBJ2-3; 14 nucleotides match TRBD2. CDR3 length: 17 amino acids. Trimming took 5 bases from V and 7 from J; bases not matched to a gene: 11. From germline, CDR1 is MNHEY and CDR2 SMNVEV (reference sequence). CDR3 DNA: TGTGCCAGCAGTGAGAAGACTAGCGGGAGGGCCTGGTATACGCAGTATTTT. This sequence encodes CASSEKTSGRAWYTQYF.

This chain connects TRBV6-6 to TRBJ2-7; D is perhaps TRBD1 (5 bases). CDR3 length: 14 residues. Germline V gives CDR1 MNHNY, CDR2 SVGAGI (reference sequence). Trimming took 2 bases from V and 3 from J, leaving 11 bases between them. The CDR3 loop reads CASSYSAGFYEQYF. CDR3 coding DNA: TGTGCCAGCAGTTACAGTGCAGGGTTCTACGAGCAGTACTTC.

The V gene is TRBV5-1, the J gene TRBJ2-1; 7 bases line up with TRBD2. The CDR3 totals 15 residues. Germline CDR1 reads SGHRS; CDR2 reads YFSETQ. V trimming: 2 bases; J trimming: 3 bases; junction bases outside the gene matches: 5. The DNA for the CDR3 is TGCGCCAGCAGCTTAGCCCCTAGCGGCTACAATGAGCAGTTCTTC. It yields the protein CASSLAPSGYNEQFF. The entire variable domain, with the rest obtained from reference TRBV5-1 and TRBJ2-1, is as follows: KAGVTQTPRYLIKTRGQQVTLSCSPISGHRSVSWYQQTPGQGLQFLFEYFSETQRNKGNFPGRFSGRQFSNSRSEMNVSTLELGDSALYLCASSLAPSGYNEQFFGPGTRLTVL.

The chain has TRBV2 and TRBJ2-5; D is uncertain. Germline lookup yields CDR1 SNHLY and CDR2 FYNNEI. The V end lost 3 bases, the J end lost 1 base, and 9 bases lay between the germline ends. The CDR3 is made up of 14 amino acids. CDR3 region: CASSDRTSQETQYF. The CDR3 DNA reads TGTGCCAGCAGTGATCGGACCAGCCAAGAGACCCAGTACTTC.

V and J are TRBV6-1 and TRBJ2-2; D not resolved. The CDR3 totals 13 residues. Between the trimmed V and J ends, which lost 2 bases and 8 bases, there was a span of 9 bases. Germline CDR1 reads MNHNS; CDR2 reads SASEGT. The CDR3 reads CASSERRWGELFF. As DNA, the CDR3 is TGTGCCAGCAGTGAAAGAAGATGGGGGGAGCTGTTTTTT.

J is TRBJ1-5 and V is TRBV27; 10 bases line up with TRBD1. Germline CDR1 and CDR2: MNHEY and SMNVEV (reference sequence). The CDR3 spans 18 residues. Trimming at V came to 5 bases and at J to 3 bases, leaving 13 bases not matched to a gene. The CDR3 nucleotides are TGTGCCAGCAGTACCGGGACAGGGGTCCTCCATCTCAATCAGCCCCAGCATTTT. Translated, it gives CASSTGTGVLHLNQPQHF.

The chain uses TRBV6-6 and TRBJ1-2, with a tentative D call TRBD1 (5 bases). V lost 0 bases and J 4 bases, leaving 9 bases between the germline ends. The germline CDR1 and CDR2 sequences are MNHNY and SVGAGI (reference sequence). This CDR3 comprises 14 residues. The CDR3 bases are TGTGCCAGCAGTTACTCGAGGGGACTCTATGGCTACACCTTC. Its translation: CASSYSRGLYGYTF.

Comments on this clone: Different DNA sequences within this sample yield the same CDR3. The rearrangement links TRBV5-6 to TRBJ2-7, with D tentatively TRBD1 (6 bases). This CDR3 comprises 14 residues. The germline V and J ends were trimmed by 4 bases and 4 bases, with 15 bases remaining between them. The germline CDR1 and CDR2 sequences are SGHDT and YYEEEE. The CDR3 DNA sequence: TGTGCCAGCAGCCTTGACAGGATATCGTACGAGCAGTACTTC. Amino acid sequence: CASSLDRISYEQYF.

The chain employs TRBV7-2 and TRBJ1-1, with D unresolved. Per the germline V gene, CDR1 is SGHTA and CDR2 is FQGNSA. The ends were cut back, 4 bases at V and 1 base at J, with 19 bases in the middle. This CDR3 spans 17 amino acids. The CDR3 sequence: CASSSRRSVGRNTEAFF. Here the CDR3 DNA reads TGTGCCAGCAGCTCCCGACGTTCAGTGGGGAGGAACACTGAAGCTTTCTTT.

This rearrangement joins TRBV2 to TRBJ2-3, with D maybe TRBD2 (6 bases). CDR1 is SNHLY and CDR2 is FYNNEI in the germline V gene. The CDR3 is 12 amino acids. Between the trimmed V and J ends, which lost 6 bases and 6 bases, there was a span of 10 bases. DNA of the CDR3: TGTGCCAGCAGGGGGACTTTTGATACGCAGTATTTT. This gives the protein CASRGTFDTQYF.

Worth noting for this clone: In the same sample, other DNA sequences code for this CDR3. The genes are TRBV6-5 and TRBJ2-5, with 7 bases aligning to TRBD1. Germline CDR1 is MNHEY and CDR2 is SVGAGI. The V and J ends lost 6 bases and 1 base, in that order; junction bases with no gene match: 2. The CDR3 contains 13 residues. CDR3 DNA sequence: TGTGCCAGCAGAGGGACAGCCCAAGAGACCCAGTACTTC. Its protein product is CASRGTAQETQYF.

The rearrangement joins TRBV11-2 to TRBJ2-1, with D perhaps being TRBD1 or TRBD2 (5 bases each). CDR1 SGHAT and CDR2 FQNNGV come from the germline V gene. Between the trimmed V and J ends, which lost 5 bases and 4 bases, there was a span of 18 bases. The CDR3 runs to 16 residues. This CDR3 is CASSPDPGRGYNEQFF. The CDR3 DNA reads TGTGCCAGCAGCCCCGACCCGGGAAGGGGATACAATGAGCAGTTCTTC.

This rearrangement joins TRBV5-1 to TRBJ2-1; TRBD2 matches 7 bases. The germline V gene has CDR1 SGHRS and CDR2 YFSETQ. V gave up 4 bases and J gave up 6 bases; unmatched junction bases: 13. The CDR3 loop spans 16 amino acids. In DNA, the CDR3 is TGCGCCAGCAGCCCTACAACTAGCGCGTGGCTCAATGAGCAGTTCTTC. Translating gives CASSPTTSAWLNEQFF.

To note about this clone: The identical CDR3 is also encoded by other nucleotide sequences in the sample. J is TRBJ1-1 and V is TRBV7-9; D gene uncertain. V lost 3 bases to trimming and J lost 3 bases, with 5 bases between them. In germline, CDR1 is SEHNR, CDR2 FQNEAQ (reference sequence). This CDR3 is 12 amino acids long. The CDR3 nucleotides read TGTGCCAGCAGCTTTACCGACACTGAAGCTTTCTTT. It translates to CASSFTDTEAFF.

The chain uses TRBV9 and TRBJ2-3; no definite D call. The CDR3 runs 15 residues. Between the trimmed V and J ends, which lost 4 bases and 3 bases, there was a span of 15 bases. Germline CDR1 and CDR2: SGDLS and YYNGEE. CDR3 sequence reads: CASSPRPERTDTQYF. CDR3 in DNA: TGTGCCAGCAGCCCTCGCCCGGAACGAACAGATACGCAGTATTTT.